The sequence of this T cell receptor beta chain was determined in a study of T-cell memory formation after mild COVID-19. Turning to the study itself: Most TCR clusters belonged to a single donor.

In its sample, this clonotype was seen a few times. Antigen unknown. TCRdb processed the 5' RACE reads anew with MiXCR; each CDR3 protein has one entry. Altogether 380,000 or so distinct CDR3 sequences are present, around 15% being singletons, with the ten largest covering about 22%. Study-level findings and limits: Some clones that responded turned up in pre-infection memory, which suggests that cross-reactive memory joined in. Shrinking CD4+ clones resided mostly in CM and EM, and CD8+ ones in EMRA. Whether second-wave clones peaking at day 37 were SARS-CoV-2 specific went unconfirmed.

In germline, CDR1 is DFQATT, CDR2 SNEGSKA (reference sequence). V lost 3 bases and J 2 bases, leaving 10 bases between the germline ends. The CDR3 sequence is 13 residues long. The sample comprised PBMCs or a T cell subset sorted from them (not recorded which). The V gene is TRBV20-1, the J gene TRBJ2-5; D may be TRBD2 (6 bases). The origin of this receptor is a man aged 18-30 years who had mild COVID-19 (a few samples of this study predate the infection). Cell type and time point are not known. The CDR3 DNA is TGCAGTGCTAGCGGGGGTAGGCAAGAGACCCAGTACTTC. This codes for CSASGGRQETQYF.